This T cell receptor (beta chain) was retrieved from a study of blood T cell repertoires in COVID-19. Germline CDR1 reads MNHNY; CDR2 reads SVGAGI (reference sequence). CDR3 length equals 13 residues. Trimming left V 9 bases short and J 5 bases short, with 13 bases between. Repertoires were generated with immunoSEQ multiplex PCR, while TCRdb's copy carries only in-frame clones and drops some. The table shows roughly 15,000 clones, with 70% to 90% occurring only once. Sequenced sample: peripheral blood. This chain links TRBV6-6 with TRBJ1-4, with D unclear. This receptor was obtained from a human donor in a cohort sampled during active COVID-19. The CDR3, as DNA: TGTGCCAGTAACGGGGTCGGAAATGAAAAACTGTTTTTT. Protein product: CASNGVGNEKLFF.